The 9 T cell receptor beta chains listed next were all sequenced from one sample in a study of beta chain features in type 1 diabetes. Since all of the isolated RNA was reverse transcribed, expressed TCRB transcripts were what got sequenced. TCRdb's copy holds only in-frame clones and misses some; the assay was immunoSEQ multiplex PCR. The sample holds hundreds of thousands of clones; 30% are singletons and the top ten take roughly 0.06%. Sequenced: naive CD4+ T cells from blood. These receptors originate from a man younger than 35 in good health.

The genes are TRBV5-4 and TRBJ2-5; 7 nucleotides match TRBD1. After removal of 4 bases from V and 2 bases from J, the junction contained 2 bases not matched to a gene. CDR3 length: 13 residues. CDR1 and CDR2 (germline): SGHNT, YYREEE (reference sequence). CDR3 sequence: CASSPGQQETQYF. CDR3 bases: TGTGCCAGCAGCCCGGGACAGCAAGAGACCCAGTACTTC. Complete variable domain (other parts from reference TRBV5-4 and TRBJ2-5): ETGVTQSPTHLIKTRGQQVTLRCSSQSGHNTVSWYQQALGQGPQFIFQYYREEENGRGNFPPRFSGLQFPNYSSELNVNALELDDSALYLCASSPGQQETQYFGPGTRLLVL.

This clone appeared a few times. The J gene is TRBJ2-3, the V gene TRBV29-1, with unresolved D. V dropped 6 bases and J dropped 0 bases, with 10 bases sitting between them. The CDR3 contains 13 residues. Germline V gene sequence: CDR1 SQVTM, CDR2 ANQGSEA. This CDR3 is CSVHSLSTDTQYF. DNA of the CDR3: TGCAGCGTGCATAGCCTTAGCACAGATACGCAGTATTTT.

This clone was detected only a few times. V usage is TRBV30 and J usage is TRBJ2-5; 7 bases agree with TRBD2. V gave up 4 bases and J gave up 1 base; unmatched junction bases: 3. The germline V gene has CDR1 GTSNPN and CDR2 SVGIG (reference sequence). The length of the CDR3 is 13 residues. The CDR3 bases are TGTGCCTGGACGGGAGGAGCCCAAGAGACCCAGTACTTC. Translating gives CAWTGGAQETQYF.

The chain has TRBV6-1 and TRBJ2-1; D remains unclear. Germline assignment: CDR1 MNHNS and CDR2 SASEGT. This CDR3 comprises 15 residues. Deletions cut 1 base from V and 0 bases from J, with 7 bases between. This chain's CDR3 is CASSEVQSSYNEQFF. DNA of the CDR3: TGTGCCAGCAGTGAAGTCCAAAGCTCCTACAATGAGCAGTTCTTC.

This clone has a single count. As DNA, the CDR3 is TGTGCCAGCATCGGACTAGCGGGATACTCCTACAATGAGCAGTTCTTC. Translation: CASIGLAGYSYNEQFF. The chain is built from TRBV25-1 and TRBJ2-1; 12 bases map to TRBD2. Germline CDR1 is MGHDK and CDR2 is SYGVNS. V dropped 7 bases and J dropped 0; count of bases not matched to a gene: 4. This CDR3 spans 16 amino acids. The entire variable domain, with the rest obtained from reference TRBV25-1 and TRBJ2-1, is as follows: EADIYQTPRYLVIGTGKKITLECSQTMGHDKMYWYQQDPGMELHLIHYSYGVNSTEKGDLSSESTVSRIRTEHFPLTLESARPSHTSQYLCASIGLAGYSYNEQFFGPGTRLTVL.

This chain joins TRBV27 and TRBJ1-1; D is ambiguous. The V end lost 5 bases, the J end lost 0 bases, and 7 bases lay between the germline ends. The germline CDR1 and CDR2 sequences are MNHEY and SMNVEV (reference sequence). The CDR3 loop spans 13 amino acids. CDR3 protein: CASSRLMNTEAFF. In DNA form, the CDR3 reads TGTGCCAGCAGTAGACTTATGAACACTGAAGCTTTCTTT.

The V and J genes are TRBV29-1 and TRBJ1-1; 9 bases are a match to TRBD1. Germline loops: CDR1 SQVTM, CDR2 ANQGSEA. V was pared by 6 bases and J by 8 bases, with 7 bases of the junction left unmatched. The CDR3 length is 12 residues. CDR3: CSVGQGPTEAFF. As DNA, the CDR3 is TGCAGCGTAGGACAGGGGCCCACCGAAGCTTTCTTT. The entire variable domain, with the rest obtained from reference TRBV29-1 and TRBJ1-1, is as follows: SAVISQKPSRDICQRGTSLTIQCQVDSQVTMMFWYRQQPGQSLTLIATANQGSEATYESGFVIDKFPISRPNLTFSTLTVSNMSPEDSSIYLCSVGQGPTEAFFGQGTRLTVV.

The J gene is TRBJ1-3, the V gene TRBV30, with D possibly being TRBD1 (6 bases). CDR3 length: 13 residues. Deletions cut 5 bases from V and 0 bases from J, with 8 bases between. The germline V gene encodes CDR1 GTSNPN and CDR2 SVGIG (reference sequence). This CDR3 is CAWGQSSGNTIYF. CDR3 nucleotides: TGTGCCTGGGGACAGAGCTCTGGAAACACCATATATTTT.

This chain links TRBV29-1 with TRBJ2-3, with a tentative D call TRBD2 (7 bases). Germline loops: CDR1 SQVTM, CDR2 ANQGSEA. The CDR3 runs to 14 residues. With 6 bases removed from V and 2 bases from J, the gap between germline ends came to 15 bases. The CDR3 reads CSVEEGGVTDTQYF. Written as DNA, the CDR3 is TGCAGCGTGGAGGAGGGGGGGGTCACAGATACGCAGTATTTT.